This T cell receptor beta chain came from a study of cytomegalovirus exposure and HLA in healthy donors. Trimming removed 5 bases from V and 0 bases from J; junction bases left unmatched: 7. The CDR3 totals 15 residues. Germline V gene lookup returns CDR1 GTSNPN and CDR2 SVGIG (reference sequence). Primers included in the PCR were 60 Vbeta and 13 Jbeta primers. Repertoires were generated with immunoSEQ multiplex PCR, while TCRdb's copy carries only in-frame clones and drops some. Among roughly 180,000 clones, roughly 85% were seen once, and the ten largest hold about 1.3%. This clone came up once. The TCR sequence derives from a man aged 25-40 years in good health and CMV-seronegative. The chain couples TRBV30 to TRBJ2-1; 7 nucleotides agree with TRBD2. Sequencing was done on a sample of PBMCs. The CDR3 is CAWGISGPSYNEQFF. CDR3 sequence (DNA): TGTGCCTGGGGGATTAGCGGGCCCTCCTACAATGAGCAGTTCTTC.